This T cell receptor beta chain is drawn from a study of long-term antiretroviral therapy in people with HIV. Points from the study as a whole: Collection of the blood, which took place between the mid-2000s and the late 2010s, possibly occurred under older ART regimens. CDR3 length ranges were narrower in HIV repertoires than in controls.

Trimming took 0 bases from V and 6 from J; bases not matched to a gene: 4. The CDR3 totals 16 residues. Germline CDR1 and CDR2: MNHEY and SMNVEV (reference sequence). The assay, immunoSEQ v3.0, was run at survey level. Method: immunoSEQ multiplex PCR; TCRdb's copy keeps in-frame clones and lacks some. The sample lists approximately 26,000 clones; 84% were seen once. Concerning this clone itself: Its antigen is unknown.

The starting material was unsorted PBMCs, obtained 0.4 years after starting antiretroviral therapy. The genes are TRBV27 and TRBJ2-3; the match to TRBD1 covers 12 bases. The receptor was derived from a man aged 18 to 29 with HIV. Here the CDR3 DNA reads TGTGCCAGCAGTTTATCAGGGACAGGGGGCGTTGATACGCAGTATTTT. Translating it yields CASSLSGTGGVDTQYF.